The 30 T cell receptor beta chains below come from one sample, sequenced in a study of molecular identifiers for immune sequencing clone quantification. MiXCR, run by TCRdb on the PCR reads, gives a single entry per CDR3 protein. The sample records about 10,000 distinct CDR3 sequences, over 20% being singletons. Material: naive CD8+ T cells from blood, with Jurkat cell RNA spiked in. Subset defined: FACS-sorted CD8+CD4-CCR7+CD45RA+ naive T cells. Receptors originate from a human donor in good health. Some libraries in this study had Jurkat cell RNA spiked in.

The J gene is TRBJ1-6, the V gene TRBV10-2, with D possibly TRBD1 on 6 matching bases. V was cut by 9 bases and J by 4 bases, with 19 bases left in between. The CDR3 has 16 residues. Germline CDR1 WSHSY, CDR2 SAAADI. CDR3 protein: CARSAQGSSYNSPLHF. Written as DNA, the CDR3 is TGCGCCAGGAGCGCGCAGGGGAGCTCTTATAATTCACCCCTCCACTTT.

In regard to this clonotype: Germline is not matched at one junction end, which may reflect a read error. The CDR3 reads CASSSGVGSYEQYF. In DNA, the CDR3 is TGCGCCAGCAGCTCCGGAGTGGGAAGCTACGAGCAGTACTTC. The genes are TRBV7-2 and TRBJ2-7; D remains unclear. The CDR3 is 14 residues long. From germline, CDR1 is SGHTA and CDR2 FQGNSA.

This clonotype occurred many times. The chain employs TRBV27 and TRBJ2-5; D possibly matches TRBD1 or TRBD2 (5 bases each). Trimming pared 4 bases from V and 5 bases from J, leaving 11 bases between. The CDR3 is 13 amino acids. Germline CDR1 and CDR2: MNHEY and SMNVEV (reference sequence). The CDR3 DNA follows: TGTGCCAGCAGTTACCAGGGCGGGGAGACCCAGTACTTC. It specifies CASSYQGGETQYF.

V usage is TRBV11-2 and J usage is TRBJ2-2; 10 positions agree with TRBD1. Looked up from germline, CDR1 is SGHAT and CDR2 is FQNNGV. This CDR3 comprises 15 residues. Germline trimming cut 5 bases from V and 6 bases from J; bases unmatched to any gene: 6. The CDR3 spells CASSVRDRGSGELFF. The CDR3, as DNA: TGTGCCAGCAGCGTCCGGGACAGGGGCTCCGGGGAGCTGTTTTTT.

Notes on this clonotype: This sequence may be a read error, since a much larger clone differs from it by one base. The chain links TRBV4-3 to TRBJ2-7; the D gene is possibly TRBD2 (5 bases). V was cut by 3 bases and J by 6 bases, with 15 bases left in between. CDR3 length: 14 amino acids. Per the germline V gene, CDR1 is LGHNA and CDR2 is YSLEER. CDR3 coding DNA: TGCGCCAGCAGCCAGGTCGGGATTAGCAGCGAGCAGTACTTC. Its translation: CASSQVGISSEQYF.

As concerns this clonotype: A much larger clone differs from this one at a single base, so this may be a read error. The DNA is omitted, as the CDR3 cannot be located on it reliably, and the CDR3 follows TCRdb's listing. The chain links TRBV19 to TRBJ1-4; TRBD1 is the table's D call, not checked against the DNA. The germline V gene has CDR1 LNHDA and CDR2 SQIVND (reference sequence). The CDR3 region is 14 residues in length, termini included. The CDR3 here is CAGSWGWGTGEEVF.

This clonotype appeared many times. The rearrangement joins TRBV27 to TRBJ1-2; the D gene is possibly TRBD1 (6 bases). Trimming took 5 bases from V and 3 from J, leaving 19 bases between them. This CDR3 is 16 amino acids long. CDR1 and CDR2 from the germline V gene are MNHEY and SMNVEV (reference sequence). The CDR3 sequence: CASSLTPPTGYYGYTF. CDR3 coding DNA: TGTGCCAGCAGTCTCACCCCCCCGACAGGCTACTATGGCTACACCTTC.

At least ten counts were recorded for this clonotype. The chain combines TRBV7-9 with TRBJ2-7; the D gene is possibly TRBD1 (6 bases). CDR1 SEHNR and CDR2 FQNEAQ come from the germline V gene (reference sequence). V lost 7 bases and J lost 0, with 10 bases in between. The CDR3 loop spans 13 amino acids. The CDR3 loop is CASTEDSSYEQYF. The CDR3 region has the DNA TGTGCCAGCACCGAGGACAGCTCCTACGAGCAGTACTTC.

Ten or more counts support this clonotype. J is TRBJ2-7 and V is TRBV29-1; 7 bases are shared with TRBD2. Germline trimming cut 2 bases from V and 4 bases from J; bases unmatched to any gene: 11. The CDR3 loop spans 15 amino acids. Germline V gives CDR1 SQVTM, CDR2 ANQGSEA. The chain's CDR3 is CSVEWGGGRPYEQYF. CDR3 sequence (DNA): TGCAGCGTTGAATGGGGGGGTGGGAGGCCGTACGAGCAGTACTTC.

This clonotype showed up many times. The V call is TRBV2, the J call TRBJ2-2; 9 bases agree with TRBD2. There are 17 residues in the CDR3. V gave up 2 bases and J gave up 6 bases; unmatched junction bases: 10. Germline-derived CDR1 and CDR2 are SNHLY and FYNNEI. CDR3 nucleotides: TGTGCCAGCAGTGAATGGGATAGCGGGAGTTTGGCCGGGGAGCTGTTTTTT. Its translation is CASSEWDSGSLAGELFF.

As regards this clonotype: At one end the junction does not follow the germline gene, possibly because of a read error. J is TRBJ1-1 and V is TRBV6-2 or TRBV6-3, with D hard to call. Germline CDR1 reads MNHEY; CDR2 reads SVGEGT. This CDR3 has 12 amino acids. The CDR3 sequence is CASSGSHTDAFF. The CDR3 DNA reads TGTGCCAGCAGTGGCTCCCACACTGACGCTTTCTTT.

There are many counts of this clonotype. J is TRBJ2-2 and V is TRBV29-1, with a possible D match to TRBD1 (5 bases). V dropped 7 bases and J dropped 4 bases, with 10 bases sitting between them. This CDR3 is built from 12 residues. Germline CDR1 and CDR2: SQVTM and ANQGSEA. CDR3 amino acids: CSGLGATGELFF. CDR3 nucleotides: TGCAGCGGGCTAGGGGCCACCGGGGAGCTGTTTTTT.

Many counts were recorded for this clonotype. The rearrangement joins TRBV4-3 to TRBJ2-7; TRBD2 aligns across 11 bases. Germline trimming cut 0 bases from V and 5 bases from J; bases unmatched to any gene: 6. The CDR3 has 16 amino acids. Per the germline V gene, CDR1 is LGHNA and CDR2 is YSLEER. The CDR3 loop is CASSQDETSGENEQYF. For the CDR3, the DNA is TGCGCCAGCAGCCAAGATGAGACTAGCGGGGAGAACGAGCAGTACTTC.

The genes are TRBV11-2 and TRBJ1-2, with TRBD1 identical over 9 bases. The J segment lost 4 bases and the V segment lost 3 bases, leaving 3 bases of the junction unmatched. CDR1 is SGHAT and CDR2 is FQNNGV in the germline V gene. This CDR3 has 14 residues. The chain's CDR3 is CASSLGQGVYGYTF. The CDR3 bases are TGTGCCAGCAGCTTGGGACAGGGAGTCTATGGCTACACCTTC.

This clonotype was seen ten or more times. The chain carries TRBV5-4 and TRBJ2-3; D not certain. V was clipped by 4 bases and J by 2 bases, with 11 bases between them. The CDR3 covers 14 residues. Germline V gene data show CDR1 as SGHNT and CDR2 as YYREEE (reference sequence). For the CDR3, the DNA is TGTGCCAGCAGCCCGGTGGCAGACACAGATACGCAGTATTTT. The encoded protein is CASSPVADTDTQYF.

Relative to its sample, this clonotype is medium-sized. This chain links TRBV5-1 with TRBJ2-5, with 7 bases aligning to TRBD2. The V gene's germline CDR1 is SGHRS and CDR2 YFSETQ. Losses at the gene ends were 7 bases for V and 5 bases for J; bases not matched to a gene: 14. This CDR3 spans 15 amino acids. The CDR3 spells CASRYGGGGKETQYF. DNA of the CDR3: TGCGCCAGCCGCTACGGCGGGGGAGGGAAGGAGACCCAGTACTTC.

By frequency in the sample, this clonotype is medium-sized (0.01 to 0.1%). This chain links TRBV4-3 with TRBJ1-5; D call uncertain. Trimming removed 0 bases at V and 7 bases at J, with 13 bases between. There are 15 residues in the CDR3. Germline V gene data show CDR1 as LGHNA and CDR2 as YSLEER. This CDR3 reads CASSQDYGEQQPQHF. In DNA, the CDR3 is TGCGCCAGCAGCCAAGATTATGGGGAACAGCAGCCCCAGCATTTT.

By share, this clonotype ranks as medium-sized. CDR3 sequence reads: CASSSPRQSSTDTQYF. As DNA, the CDR3 is TGTGCCAGCAGTTCCCCTCGACAGAGTAGCACAGATACGCAGTATTTT. The chain links TRBV27 to TRBJ2-3; D might be TRBD1 (5 bases). CDR1 is MNHEY and CDR2 is SMNVEV in the germline V gene (reference sequence). Deletions cut 4 bases from V and 0 bases from J, with 14 bases between. The CDR3 is made up of 16 amino acids.

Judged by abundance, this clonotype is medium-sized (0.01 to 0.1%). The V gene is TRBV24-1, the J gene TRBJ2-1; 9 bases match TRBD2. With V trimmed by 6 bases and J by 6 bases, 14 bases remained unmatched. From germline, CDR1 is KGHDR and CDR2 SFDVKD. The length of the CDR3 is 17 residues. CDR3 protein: CATSTVAGESEGNEQFF. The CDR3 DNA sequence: TGTGCCACCAGTACAGTAGCGGGAGAGTCAGAGGGCAATGAGCAGTTCTTC.

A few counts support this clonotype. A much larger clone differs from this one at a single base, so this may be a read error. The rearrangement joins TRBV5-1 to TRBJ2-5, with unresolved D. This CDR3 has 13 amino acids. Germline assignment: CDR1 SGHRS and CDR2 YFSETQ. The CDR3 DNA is TGCGCCAGCAGCACCGAAAACCAAGCGACCCAGTACTTC. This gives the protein CASSTENQATQYF. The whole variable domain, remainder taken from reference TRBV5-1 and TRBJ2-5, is KAGVTQTPRYLIKTRGQQVTLSCSPISGHRSVSWYQQTPGQGLQFLFEYFSETQRNKGNFPGRFSGRQFSNSRSEMNVSTLELGDSALYLCASSTENQATQYFGPGTRLLVL.

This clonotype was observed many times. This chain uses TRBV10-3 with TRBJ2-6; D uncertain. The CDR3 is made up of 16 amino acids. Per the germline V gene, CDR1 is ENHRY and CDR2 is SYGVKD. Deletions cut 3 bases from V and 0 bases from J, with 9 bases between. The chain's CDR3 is CAISDAANSGANVLTF. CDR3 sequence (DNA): TGTGCCATCAGTGATGCAGCCAACTCTGGGGCCAACGTCCTGACTTTC.

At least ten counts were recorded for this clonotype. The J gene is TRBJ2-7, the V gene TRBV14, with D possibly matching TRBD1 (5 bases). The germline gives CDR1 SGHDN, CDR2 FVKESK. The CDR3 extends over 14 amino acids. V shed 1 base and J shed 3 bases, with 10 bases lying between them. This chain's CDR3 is CASSQGQKVYEQYF. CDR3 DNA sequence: TGTGCCAGCAGCCAAGGACAGAAGGTCTACGAGCAGTACTTC. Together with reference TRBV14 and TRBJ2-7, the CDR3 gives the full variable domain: EAGVTQFPSHSVIEKGQTVTLRCDPISGHDNLYWYRRVMGKEIKFLLHFVKESKQDESGMPNNRFLAERTGGTYSTLKVQPAELEDSGVYFCASSQGQKVYEQYFGPGTRLTVT.

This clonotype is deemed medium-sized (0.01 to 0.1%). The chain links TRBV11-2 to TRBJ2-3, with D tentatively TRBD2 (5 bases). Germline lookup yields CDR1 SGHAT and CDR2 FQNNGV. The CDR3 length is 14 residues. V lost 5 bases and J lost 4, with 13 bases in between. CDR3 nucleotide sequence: TGTGCCAGCAGCCAGTGGGGTAGCGCAGATACGCAGTATTTT. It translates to CASSQWGSADTQYF. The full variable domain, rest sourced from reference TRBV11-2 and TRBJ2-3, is EAGVAQSPRYKIIEKRQSVAFWCNPISGHATLYWYQQILGQGPKLLIQFQNNGVVDDSQLPKDRFSAERLKGVDSTLKIQPAKLEDSAVYLCASSQWGSADTQYFGPGTRLTVL.

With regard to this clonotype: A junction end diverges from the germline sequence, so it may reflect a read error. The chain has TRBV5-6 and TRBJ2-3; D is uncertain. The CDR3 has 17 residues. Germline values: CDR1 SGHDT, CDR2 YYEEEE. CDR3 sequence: CASHDLGRTAATDTRYF. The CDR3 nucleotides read TGTGCCAGCCACGACCTAGGTAGGACGGCGGCCACAGATACGCGGTATTTT.

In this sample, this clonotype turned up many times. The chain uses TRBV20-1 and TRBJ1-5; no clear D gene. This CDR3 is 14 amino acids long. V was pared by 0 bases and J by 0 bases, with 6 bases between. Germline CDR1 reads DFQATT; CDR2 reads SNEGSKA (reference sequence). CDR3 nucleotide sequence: TGCAGTGCTAGAGATGCGCATAGCAATCAGCCCCAGCATTTT. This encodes CSARDAHSNQPQHF.

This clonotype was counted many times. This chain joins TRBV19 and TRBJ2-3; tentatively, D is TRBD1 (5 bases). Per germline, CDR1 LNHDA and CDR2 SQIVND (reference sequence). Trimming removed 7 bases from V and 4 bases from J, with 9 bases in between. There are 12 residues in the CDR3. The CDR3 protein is CASMAGSDTQYF. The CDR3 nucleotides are TGTGCCAGTATGGCAGGGTCAGATACGCAGTATTTT. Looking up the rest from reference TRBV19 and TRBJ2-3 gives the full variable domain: DGGITQSPKYLFRKEGQNVTLSCEQNLNHDAMYWYRQDPGQGLRLIYYSQIVNDFQKGDIAEGYSVSREKKESFPLTVTSAQKNPTAFYLCASMAGSDTQYFGPGTRLTVL.

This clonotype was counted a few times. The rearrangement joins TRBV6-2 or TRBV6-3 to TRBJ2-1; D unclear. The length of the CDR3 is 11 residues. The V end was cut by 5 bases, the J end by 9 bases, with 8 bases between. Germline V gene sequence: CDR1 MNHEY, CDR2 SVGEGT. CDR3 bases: TGTGCCAGCAGTCAACAAGGTGAGCAGTTCTTC. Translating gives CASSQQGEQFF.

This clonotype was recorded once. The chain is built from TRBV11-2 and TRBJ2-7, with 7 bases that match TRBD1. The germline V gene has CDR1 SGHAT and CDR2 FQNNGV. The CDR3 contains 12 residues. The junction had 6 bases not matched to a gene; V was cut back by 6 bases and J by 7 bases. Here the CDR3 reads CASSTRGLEQYF. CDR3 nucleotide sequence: TGTGCCAGCAGTACGAGGGGGCTTGAGCAGTACTTC.

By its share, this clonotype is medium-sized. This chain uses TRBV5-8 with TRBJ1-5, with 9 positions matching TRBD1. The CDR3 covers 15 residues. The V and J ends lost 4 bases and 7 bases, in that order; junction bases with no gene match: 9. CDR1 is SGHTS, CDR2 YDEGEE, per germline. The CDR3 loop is CASSLETGGYQPQHF. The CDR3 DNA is TGTGCCAGCAGCCTAGAGACAGGGGGTTACCAGCCCCAGCATTTT.

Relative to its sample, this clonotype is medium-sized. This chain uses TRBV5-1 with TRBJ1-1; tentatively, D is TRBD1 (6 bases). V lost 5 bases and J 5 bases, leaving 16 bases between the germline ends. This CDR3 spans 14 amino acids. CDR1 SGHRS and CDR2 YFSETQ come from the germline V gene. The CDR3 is CASSPLQGGTEAFF. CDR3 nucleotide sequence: TGCGCCAGCAGTCCACTACAGGGAGGAACTGAAGCTTTCTTT.